Detailed here is one T cell receptor beta chain. The antigen is not known. Each ophthalmopathy patient scored at least 3 on the Clinical Activity Score and at least 4 on NOSPECS grade, with duration under 3 months. Each diagnosis was grounded in clinical symptoms, serum thyroxine and TRAb, thyroid ultrasound, and orbital computed tomography. The CDR3 extends over 15 amino acids. The germline V gene encodes CDR1 MNHEY and CDR2 SMNVEV (reference sequence). V lost 3 bases to trimming and J lost 6 bases; unmatched junction nucleotides: 3. These data originate in a study of T cells in Graves' hyperthyroidism and ophthalmopathy. Findings and limits, study-wide: Separating ophthalmopathy from stable hyperthyroidism was achieved by a 13 V-J model. Within blood appeared most thyroid clonotypes that had expanded above 0.001.

RNA transcripts provided the source from which TCR beta CDR3 regions were amplified. First-round RT-PCR with HTBI primers amplified the TCR CDR3 region. TCRdb processed the multiplex PCR reads anew with MiXCR; each CDR3 protein has one entry. Altogether 640,000 or so distinct CDR3 sequences are present, about 15% being singletons, with the ten largest covering approximately 4.3%. The clonotype comes from a woman in her 40s with Graves' ophthalmopathy. The chain uses TRBV27 and TRBJ2-2, with TRBD2 identical over 11 bases. Sequencing was done on a sample of blood. The CDR3 sequence is CASSFSLAGAGELFF. The CDR3 DNA reads as TGTGCCAGCAGTTTCTCACTAGCGGGAGCCGGGGAGCTGTTTTTT.